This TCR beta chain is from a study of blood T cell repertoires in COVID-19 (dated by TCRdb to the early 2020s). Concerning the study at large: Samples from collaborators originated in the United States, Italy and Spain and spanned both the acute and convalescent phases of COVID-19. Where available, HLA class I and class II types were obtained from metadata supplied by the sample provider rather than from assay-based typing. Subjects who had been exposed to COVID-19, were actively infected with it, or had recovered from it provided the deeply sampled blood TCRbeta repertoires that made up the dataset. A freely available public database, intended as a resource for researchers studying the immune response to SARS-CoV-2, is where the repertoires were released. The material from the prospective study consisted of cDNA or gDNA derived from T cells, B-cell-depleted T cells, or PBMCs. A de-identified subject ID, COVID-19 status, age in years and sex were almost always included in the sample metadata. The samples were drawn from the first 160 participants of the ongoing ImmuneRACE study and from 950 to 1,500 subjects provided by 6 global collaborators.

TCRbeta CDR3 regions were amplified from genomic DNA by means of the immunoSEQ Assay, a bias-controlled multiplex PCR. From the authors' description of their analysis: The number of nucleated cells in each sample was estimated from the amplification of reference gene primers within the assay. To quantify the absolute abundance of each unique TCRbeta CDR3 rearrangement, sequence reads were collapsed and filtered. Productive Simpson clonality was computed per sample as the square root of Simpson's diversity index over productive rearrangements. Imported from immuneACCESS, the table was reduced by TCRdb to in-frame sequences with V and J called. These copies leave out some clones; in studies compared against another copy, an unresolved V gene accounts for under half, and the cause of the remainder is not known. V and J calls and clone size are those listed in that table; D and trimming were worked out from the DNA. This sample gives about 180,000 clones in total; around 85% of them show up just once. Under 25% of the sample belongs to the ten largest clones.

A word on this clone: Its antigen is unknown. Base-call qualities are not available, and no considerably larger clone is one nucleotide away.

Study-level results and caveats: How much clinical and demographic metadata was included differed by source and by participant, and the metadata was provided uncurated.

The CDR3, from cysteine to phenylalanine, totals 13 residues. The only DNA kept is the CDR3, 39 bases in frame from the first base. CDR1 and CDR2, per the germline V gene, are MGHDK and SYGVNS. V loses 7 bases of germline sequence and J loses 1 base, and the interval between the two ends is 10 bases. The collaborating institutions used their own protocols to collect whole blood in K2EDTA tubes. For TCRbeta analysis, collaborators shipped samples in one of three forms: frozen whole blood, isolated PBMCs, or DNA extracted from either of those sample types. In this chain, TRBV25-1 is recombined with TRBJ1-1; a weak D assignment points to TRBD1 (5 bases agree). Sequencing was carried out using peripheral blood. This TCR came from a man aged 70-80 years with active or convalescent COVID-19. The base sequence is TGTGCCAGCAAGGGGCGGAGGAACACTGAAGCTTTCTTT. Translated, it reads CASKGRRNTEAFF.